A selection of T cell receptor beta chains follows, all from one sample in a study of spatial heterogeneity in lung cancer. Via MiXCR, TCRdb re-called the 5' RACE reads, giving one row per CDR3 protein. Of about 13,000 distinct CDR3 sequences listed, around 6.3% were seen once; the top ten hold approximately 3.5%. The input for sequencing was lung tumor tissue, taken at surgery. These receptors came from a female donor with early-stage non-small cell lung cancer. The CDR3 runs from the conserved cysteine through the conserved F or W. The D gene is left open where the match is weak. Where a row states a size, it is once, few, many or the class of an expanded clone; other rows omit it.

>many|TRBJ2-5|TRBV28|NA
TGTGCCAGCACCTATGGAGAGACCCAGTACTTC
CASTYGETQYF
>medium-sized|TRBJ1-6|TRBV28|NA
TGTGCCAGCAGAGCTATCTCCTATAATTCACCCCTCCACTTT
CASRAISYNSPLHF
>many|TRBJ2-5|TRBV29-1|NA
TGCAGCGTCCTCCGGGGGATGGGGGAGACCCAGTACTTC
CSVLRGMGETQYF
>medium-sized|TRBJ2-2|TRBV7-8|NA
TGTGCCAGCAGCTTAGGGTCGGCGTTCACGAGAACCGGGGAGCTGTTTTTT
CASSLGSAFTRTGELFF
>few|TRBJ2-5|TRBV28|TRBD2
TGTGCCAGCTCCTCGGGGGGAGTGGAGACCCAGTACTTC
CASSSGGVETQYF
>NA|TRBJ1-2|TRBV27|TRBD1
TGTGCCAGCAGTATGGACAGGTCTAACTATGGCTACACCTTC
CASSMDRSNYGYTF
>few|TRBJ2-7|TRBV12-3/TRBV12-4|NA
TGTGCCAGCAGTCCAACCTCACCTTTCGCCGAGCAGTACTTC
CASSPTSPFAEQYF
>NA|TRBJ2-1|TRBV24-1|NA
TGTGCCACCAGCCCCCCAGGGCCCCTGGGTGAGCAGTTCTTC
CATSPPGPLGEQFF
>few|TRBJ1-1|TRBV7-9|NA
TGTGCCAGCAGCTCTAGGGCCCTTTTGGGAGCCACTGAAGCTTTCTTT
CASSSRALLGATEAFF
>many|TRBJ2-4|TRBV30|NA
TGTGCCTGGGAGAGGGCAATAGCCAAAAACATTCAGTACTTC
CAWERAIAKNIQYF
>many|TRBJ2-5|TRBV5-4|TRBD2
TGTGCCAGCAGCTGGACTAGCGGGGTTGAGACCCAGTACTTC
CASSWTSGVETQYF
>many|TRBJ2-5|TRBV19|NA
TGTGCCAGTAGTATTGGTAGAACGGGACGCAGCCAAGAGACCCAGTACTTC
CASSIGRTGRSQETQYF
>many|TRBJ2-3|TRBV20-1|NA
TGCAGTGCTAGAGTACAAGTCACAGATACGCAGTATTTT
CSARVQVTDTQYF
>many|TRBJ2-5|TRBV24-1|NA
TGTGCCACCAGCCGGGGGCGCGGGAGCCAAGAGACCCAGTACTTC
CATSRGRGSQETQYF
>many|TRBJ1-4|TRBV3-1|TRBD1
TGTGCCAGCAGCCATAAATGGGTCAACAGGGGAGCGACAAAACTGTTTTTT
CASSHKWVNRGATKLFF
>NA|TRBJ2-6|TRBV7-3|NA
TGTGCCAGCAGCTTCCGACCAAGCTCTGGGGCCAACGTCCTGACTTTC
CASSFRPSSGANVLTF
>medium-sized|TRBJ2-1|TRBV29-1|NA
TGCAGCTTTCGACCCCTGGGGTCTAATGAGCAGTTCTTC
CSFRPLGSNEQFF
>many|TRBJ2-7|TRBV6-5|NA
TGTGCCAGCAGTTACGTGGGGGCTCGACTTTACGAGCAGTACTTC
CASSYVGARLYEQYF
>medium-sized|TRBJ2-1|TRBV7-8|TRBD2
TGTGCCAGCAGCTTAGTTCTAGCGGGAGCATTCTTC
CASSLVLAGAFF
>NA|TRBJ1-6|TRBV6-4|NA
TGTGCCAGCAGCAACCTACACCAGGGAGGATCACCCCTCCACTTT
CASSNLHQGGSPLHF
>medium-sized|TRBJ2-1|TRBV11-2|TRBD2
TGTGCCAGCAGCTTAGACGACCCCCCGCTAGCGGGAGGGGTAAATGAGCAGTTCTTC
CASSLDDPPLAGGVNEQFF
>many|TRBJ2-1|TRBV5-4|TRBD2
TGTGCCAGCAGCGCTAGCGGGGGGCTCTACAATGAGCAGTTCTTC
CASSASGGLYNEQFF
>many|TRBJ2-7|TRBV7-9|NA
TGTGCCAGCAGCTCCCGGGCCGGCTCCTACGAGCAGTACTTC
CASSSRAGSYEQYF